The TCR beta chain described here comes from a study of spatial heterogeneity in lung cancer. Background on the study: More beta-chain than alpha-chain sequences were consistently detected. Overall study findings and caveats: The study found ubiquitous expanded tumor TCRs in blood more at resection than follow-up.

Described time point: sample taken at primary tumor resection. Whole RNA was taken from tumor, nontumor lung or frozen PBMC; it was then sequenced unsorted. The library protocol tagged each TCR cDNA with a unique molecular identifier. MiXCR was run by TCRdb on the 5' RACE reads, yielding one entry per CDR3 protein. The sample lists about 38,000 distinct CDR3 sequences; around 5.2% were seen once. CDR3 length: 14 amino acids. The germline CDR1 and CDR2 sequences are GTSNPN and SVGIG (reference sequence). The V segment lost 5 bases and the J segment 2 bases; nucleotides outside the gene matches: 6. This clonotype ranks as medium-sized. Its antigen is unidentified.

The chain is built from TRBV30 and TRBJ2-3; 8 nucleotides align to TRBD2. The starting material was PBMCs, obtained at surgery. This TCR was sampled from a female donor with early-stage non-small cell lung cancer. DNA of the CDR3: TGTGCCTGGGGGGCGGGGGGAAACACAGATACGCAGTATTTT. Translation: CAWGAGGNTDTQYF.